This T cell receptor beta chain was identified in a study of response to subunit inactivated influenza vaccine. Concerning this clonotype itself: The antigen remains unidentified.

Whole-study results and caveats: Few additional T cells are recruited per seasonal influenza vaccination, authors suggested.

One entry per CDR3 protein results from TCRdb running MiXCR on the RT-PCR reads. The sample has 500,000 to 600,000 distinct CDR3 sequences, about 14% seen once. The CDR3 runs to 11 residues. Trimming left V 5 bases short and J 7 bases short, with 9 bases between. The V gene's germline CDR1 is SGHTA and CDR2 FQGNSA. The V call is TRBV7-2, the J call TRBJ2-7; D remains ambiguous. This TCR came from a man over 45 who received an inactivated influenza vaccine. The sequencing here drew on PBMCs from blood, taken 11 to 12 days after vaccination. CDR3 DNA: TGTGCCAGCAGCCCCTCAAAGGAGCAGTACTTC. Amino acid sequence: CASSPSKEQYF. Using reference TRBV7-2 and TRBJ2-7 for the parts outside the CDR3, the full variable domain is GAGVSQSPSNKVTEKGKDVELRCDPISGHTALYWYRQSLGQGLEFLIYFQGNSAPDKSGLPSDRFSAERTGGSVSTLTIQRTQQEDSAVYLCASSPSKEQYFGPGTRLTVT.